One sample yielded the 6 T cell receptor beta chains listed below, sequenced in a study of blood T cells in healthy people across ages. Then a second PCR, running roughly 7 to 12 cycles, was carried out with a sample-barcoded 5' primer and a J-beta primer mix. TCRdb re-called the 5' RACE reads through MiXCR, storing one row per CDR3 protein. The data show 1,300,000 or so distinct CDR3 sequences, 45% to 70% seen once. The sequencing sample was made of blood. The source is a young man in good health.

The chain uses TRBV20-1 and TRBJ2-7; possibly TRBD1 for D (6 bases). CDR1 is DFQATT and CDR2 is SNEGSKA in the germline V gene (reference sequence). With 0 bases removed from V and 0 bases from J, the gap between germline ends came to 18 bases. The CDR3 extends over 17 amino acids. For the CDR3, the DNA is TGCAGTGCTAGAGATTGGCTGACAGCACAGGGCTCCTACGAGCAGTACTTC. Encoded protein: CSARDWLTAQGSYEQYF.

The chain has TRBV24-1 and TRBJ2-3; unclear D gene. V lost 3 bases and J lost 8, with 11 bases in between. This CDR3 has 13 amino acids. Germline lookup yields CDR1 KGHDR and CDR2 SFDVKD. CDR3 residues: CATSDTTGATQYF. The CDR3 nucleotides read TGTGCCACCAGTGATACCACCGGAGCTACGCAGTATTTT.

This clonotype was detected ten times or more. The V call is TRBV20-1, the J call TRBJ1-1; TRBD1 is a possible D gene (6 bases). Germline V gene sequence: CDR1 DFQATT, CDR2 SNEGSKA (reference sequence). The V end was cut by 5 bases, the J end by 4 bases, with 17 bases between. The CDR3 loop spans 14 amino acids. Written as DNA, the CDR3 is TGCAGTGCTGACACCCCTACAGGGAGCACTGAAGCTTTCTTT. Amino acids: CSADTPTGSTEAFF.

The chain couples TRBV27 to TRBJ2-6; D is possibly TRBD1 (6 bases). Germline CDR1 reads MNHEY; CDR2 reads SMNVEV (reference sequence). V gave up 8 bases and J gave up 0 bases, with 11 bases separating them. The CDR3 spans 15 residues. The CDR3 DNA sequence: TGTGCCAGCCAGGGGAAGAACTCTGGGGCCAACGTCCTGACTTTC. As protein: CASQGKNSGANVLTF. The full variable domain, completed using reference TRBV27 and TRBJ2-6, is EAQVTQNPRYLITVTGKKLTVTCSQNMNHEYMSWYRQDPGLGLRQIYYSMNVEVTDKGDVPEGYKVSRKEKRNFPLILESPSPNQTSLYFCASQGKNSGANVLTFGAGSRLTVL.

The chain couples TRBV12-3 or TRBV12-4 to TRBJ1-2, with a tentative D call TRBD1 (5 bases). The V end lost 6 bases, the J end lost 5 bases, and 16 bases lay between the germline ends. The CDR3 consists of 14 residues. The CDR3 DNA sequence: TGTGCCAGCAGCTTTGGGGGGGGTCTTTATGGCTACACCTTC. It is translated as CASSFGGGLYGYTF.

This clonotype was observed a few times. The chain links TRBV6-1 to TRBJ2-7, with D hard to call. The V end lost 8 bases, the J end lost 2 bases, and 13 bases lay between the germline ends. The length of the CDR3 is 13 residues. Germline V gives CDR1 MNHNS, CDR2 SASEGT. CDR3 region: CASLSIATYEQYF. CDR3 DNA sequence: TGTGCCAGCCTGAGCATAGCCACCTACGAGCAGTACTTC.